A single T cell receptor (beta chain) is shown here with its context. The antigen it binds to is not known. The record has no base qualities; no much larger clone is one base away. These data come from a study of cytomegalovirus exposure and HLA in healthy donors (TCRdb year 2017). Background on the whole study: According to an earlier analysis of 587 of the donors, about 170 million T cells yielded approximately 120 million unique TCR beta sequences and 276 Gb of sequence data. An early release that covered fewer than 750 HLA-typed donors contained about 300 gigabases of sequencing data and tens of millions of unique TCR sequences. Of the roughly 400 genotyped donors, about 80% fell in the genetic ancestry cluster associated with self-reported Caucasian donors. The study aimed to test whether signatures of past pathogen exposure could be identified by cataloging public T cell receptors. The study used immunosequencing to profile the T cell repertoires of approximately 690 subjects and linked those repertoires to cytomegalovirus serostatus. A separate validation cohort of over 95 different subjects was used in addition to the approximately 670-subject first cohort. To predict cytomegalovirus infection status, the study brought together high-throughput TCR immunosequencing, statistical association of individual TCRs with disease status, and machine learning. In a later analysis, previously published TCR beta repertoires from fewer than 750 donors were re-analyzed and high-resolution HLA genotyping was added so that TCR occurrence patterns could be studied. Rather than drawing on any new phenotypic data, the later analysis identified candidate immune exposures from TCR beta sequences and the way those sequences occurred across donors. To decide whether each TCR beta V gene segment behaved as functional or pseudogenic, an earlier analysis of approximately 620 of the donors relied on high-throughput TCR beta sequencing. Donor age, sex, ethnicity and CMV serostatus were collected together with the repertoire data. In a later genetic analysis, genome-wide SNP genotypes for about 55% of the 666 donors were used, and that subset was treated as a discovery cohort. Every discovery cohort repertoire had been produced on one sequencing platform. Both class I and class II loci were covered by HLA typing, at four-digit resolution. Typing coverage varied by locus: roughly 629-640 donors for A, B, C, DRB1 and DQB1; roughly 500 for DQA1; more than 600 for DPA1; 450 to 480 for DPB1. A handful of DR-DQ haplotypes were handled as single units for association and clustering because linkage in the cohort was strong. On average, roughly 240,000 unique TCR beta nucleotide sequences were sequenced per donor among fewer than 500 genotyped donors of the cohort, with about 19% of those sequences being non-productive. The full study reports these points: A later genetic analysis reported fewer N-insertions in productive TCRs among donors in an Asian-associated ancestry cluster than the roughly 700-donor mean. The authors suggested that the approach could potentially be generalized to other disease states and immunological phenotypes. Because some donors lacked HLA typing at each locus, the association tests relied only on the typed subset. Three of the identified cytomegalovirus-associated TCR beta chains were confirmed in vitro to be specific for cytomegalovirus antigens. The earlier analysis of nearly 600 of the donors excluded some 16 rarely observed V segments, including chromosome 9 orphons, because counts were too low. In a later analysis, HLA-associated TCR beta chains showed more clonal expansion and lower generation probabilities than non-associated chains that were equally common. In a later analysis, around 15,000 TCR beta sequences were associated with specific HLA alleles at a false discovery rate of 0.05. The cohort was sequenced for TCR beta chains only, and without alpha or paired-chain data the features that could be detected were limited. Correlated functional status among segregating V segments might reflect linkage disequilibrium, but an unknown experimental factor could not be ruled out. A cluster of highly shared sequence variants was judged likely to represent a technical artifact of the sequencing pipeline. Strong co-occurrence of HLA alleles, especially DR and DQ, made assigning TCR associations to individual alleles difficult. In a later analysis, several top co-occurrence clusters were reported to appear linked to parvovirus B19, influenza, CMV and Epstein-Barr virus. A total of fewer than 200 TCR beta chains were listed by the study as associated with cytomegalovirus. Because the 87-base-pair reads could not distinguish some IMGT-functional V segments, including TRBV6-2 and TRBV6-3, those segments were excluded. In a later analysis, TCR association rates were found to vary across HLA loci, with the most associated TCRs seen for DRB1 alleles and the fewest for HLA-C alleles. For the cohort, immune exposure information was limited to CMV serostatus. Presence/absence analyses assumed roughly uniform sequencing depth across donors, an assumption that may not hold. A later analysis found that most CMV-associated TCR beta chains appeared HLA-restricted, with HLA associations seemingly driven largely by CMV exposure. The classifier was reported to diagnose cytomegalovirus status with high specificity and sensitivity in both the original and validation cohorts. While some public TCRs were present in many individuals, most TCR sequences turned up only very rarely across donors. An earlier analysis of approximately 500 of the donors showed that most TCR beta V segments appeared in productive rearrangements either about 87% or about 30% of the time, which broadly matched IMGT annotations. An association between a missense DCLRE1C variant and V-gene and J-gene trimming of TCR beta chains was found in a later genetic analysis and replicated in an independent cohort. A further reported finding was that TCR beta sequences accurately predicted the HLA-A and HLA-B alleles for most subjects in the first cohort.

V trim: 5 bases; J trim: 10 bases; unmatched bases: 8. CDR1 MNHNS and CDR2 SASEGT are derived from the germline V gene. The CDR3, from cysteine to phenylalanine, totals 14 residues. The CDR3 DNA has 42 bases and is translated from base 1. The receptor library was made with the immunoSEQ multiplex PCR assay. For the multiplex PCR, a mixture combining 60 forward primers for TCR Vbeta segments and 13 reverse primers for TCR Jbeta segments was used. The CDR3 region of rearranged TCR beta genes was amplified from genomic DNA by a multiplex PCR assay. The Illumina HiSeq System was used to sequence the amplified TCR beta libraries as 87-base-pair reads. Processing in the source paper ran as follows. Across the roughly 600 repertoires, a later analysis counted tens of millions of unique TCR beta chains, roughly 11 million of which were shared by at least two donors. To remove PCR and sequencing errors, raw reads were error-corrected and collapsed into unique sequences using a nearest-neighbor algorithm that merged closely related sequences. V, D and J gene segments were assigned by aligning CDR3 sequences to IMGT reference sequences. Each retained sequence needed at least a six-nucleotide match to both a V gene segment and a J gene segment. A rearrangement was called productive if the CDR3 had no stop codons and remained in frame with V and J, and every other rearrangement was called non-productive. Following IMGT convention, CDR3 was defined as the stretch from the second conserved V-encoded cysteine to the conserved J-encoded phenylalanine. The earlier analysis of a few hundred of the donors excluded any sequence lacking an unambiguous match to a single V gene segment. In an earlier analysis of 587 of the donors, V segments were called functional above 56.7% productive rearrangements and were called segregating when the between-donor standard deviation exceeded 5%. A statistical classification framework was developed to diagnose cytomegalovirus status using the catalog of TCR beta chain sequences. V and J gene assignment, in a later analysis, came from comparing TCR nucleotide sequences with IMGT/GENE-DB human TR gene sequences. Using the TCRdist pipeline, a later analysis assigned CDR3 sequences along with most-parsimonious VDJ recombination scenarios. In a later analysis, every TCR beta chain was defined by the combination of its CDR3 amino acid sequence and its V-gene family, and reads without a unique V-gene family were dropped. In a later analysis, 450 to 600 highly shared, low-generation-probability nucleotide sequences were removed to address suspected cross-contamination and a sequencing artifact. A later analysis calculated a clonal expansion index for each public chain from normalized within-repertoire ranks of inferred template counts. In a later analysis, generation probabilities were computed with a VDJ recombination model fitted to out-of-frame rearrangements, and the resulting probabilities were checked against IGoR. In a later analysis, hypergeometric tests were used to score TCR-TCR, TCR-HLA and TCR-CMV co-occurrence, with a repertoire-size bias correction applied to TCR pairs. A later analysis estimated false discovery rates by permuting HLA or CMV assignments 20 times. In a later analysis, co-occurring TCRs were grouped with DBSCAN, and TCRdist sequence similarity was added when clustering was performed within HLA-allele-positive subsets. Co-occurrence clustering excluded repertoires with fewer than 30,000 or more than 120,000 public chains, plus five with anomalous nucleotide sharing. The clones in this table, taken by TCRdb from immuneACCESS, are in-frame only. Not every clone is retained; where verified, under half of the shortfall comes from an unresolved V gene, and the cause of the rest is unknown. V, J and clone size are those of that table, while D and trimming were read from the DNA. The sample yields 140,000 to 150,000 clones; roughly 77% were counted once. Together, the top ten hold about 3.7% of the sample.

The cohort comprised approximately 700 healthy bone marrow donors. At the time of sampling, all cohort members were nominally healthy, though unrecorded immune exposures were likely present. The donor tested CMV seronegative and was one of the 352 seronegative cohort members. Every donor gave a peripheral blood sample, and the peripheral blood mononuclear cells from that sample were used for TCR beta sequencing. The Qiagen DNeasy Blood Extraction Kit was used to extract genomic DNA from the blood cell samples. The chain links TRBV6-1 with TRBJ2-1; TRBD2 agrees with 10 junctional bases. The clonotype comes from a male donor in good health and CMV-seronegative. The sample consisted of PBMCs. The encoded CDR3 is CASSFSGGFREQFF. The nucleotide sequence reads as follows: TGTGCCAGCAGTTTTAGCGGGGGGTTTAGGGAGCAGTTCTTC.